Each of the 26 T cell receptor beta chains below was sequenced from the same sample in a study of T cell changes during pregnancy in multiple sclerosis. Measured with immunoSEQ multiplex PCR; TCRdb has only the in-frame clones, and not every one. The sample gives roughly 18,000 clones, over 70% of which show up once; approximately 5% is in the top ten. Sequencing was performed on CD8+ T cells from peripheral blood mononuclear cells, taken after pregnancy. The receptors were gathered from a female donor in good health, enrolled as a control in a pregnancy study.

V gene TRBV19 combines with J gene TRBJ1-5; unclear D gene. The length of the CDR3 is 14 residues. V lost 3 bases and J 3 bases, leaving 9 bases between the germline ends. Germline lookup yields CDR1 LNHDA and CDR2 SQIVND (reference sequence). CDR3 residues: CASSIRDLNQPQHF. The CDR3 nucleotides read TGTGCCAGTAGTATCCGGGATCTCAATCAGCCCCAGCATTTT.

The CDR3 protein is CASSFSTGDYEQYF. In nucleotides, the CDR3 is TGTGCCAGCAGCTTCTCGACAGGGGACTACGAGCAGTACTTC. This chain joins TRBV7-2 and TRBJ2-7; 8 nucleotides line up with TRBD1. V lost 3 bases, J lost 3 bases, and 4 bases stayed unmatched. The CDR3 length is 14 residues. The germline V gene has CDR1 SGHTA and CDR2 FQGNSA. The full variable domain, in which reference TRBV7-2 and TRBJ2-7 provide the parts outside the CDR3, is GAGVSQSPSNKVTEKGKDVELRCDPISGHTALYWYRQSLGQGLEFLIYFQGNSAPDKSGLPSDRFSAERTGGSVSTLTIQRTQQEDSAVYLCASSFSTGDYEQYFGPGTRLTVT.

The CDR3 bases are TGCGCCAGCAGCCAAGTCGCAGGGAACTATGGCTACACCTTC. Translated, it gives CASSQVAGNYGYTF. J is TRBJ1-2 and V is TRBV4-1; tentatively, D is TRBD1 (5 bases). The CDR3 loop spans 14 amino acids. Trimming took off 1 base at V and 2 bases at J, with 8 bases between the two ends. Germline CDR1 MGHRA, CDR2 YSYEKL.

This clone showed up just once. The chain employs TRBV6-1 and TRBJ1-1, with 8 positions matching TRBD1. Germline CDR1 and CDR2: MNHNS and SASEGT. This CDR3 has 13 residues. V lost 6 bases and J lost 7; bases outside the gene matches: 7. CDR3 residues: CASRQTGGHEAFF. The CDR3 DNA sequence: TGTGCCAGCAGACAAACAGGGGGGCATGAAGCTTTCTTT.

The CDR3 sequence: CAGAGAGAFYNEQFF. The CDR3 nucleotides are TGCGCCGGAGCGGGAGCGGGGGCTTTCTACAATGAGCAGTTCTTC. The chain couples TRBV5-1 to TRBJ2-1; TRBD2 aligns across 8 bases. Germline trimming cut 10 bases from V and 3 bases from J; bases unmatched to any gene: 12. CDR1 is SGHRS and CDR2 is YFSETQ in the germline V gene. The CDR3 covers 15 residues. Based on the CDR3 plus reference TRBV5-1 and TRBJ2-1, the full variable domain is KAGVTQTPRYLIKTRGQQVTLSCSPISGHRSVSWYQQTPGQGLQFLFEYFSETQRNKGNFPGRFSGRQFSNSRSEMNVSTLELGDSALYLCAGAGAGAFYNEQFFGPGTRLTVL.

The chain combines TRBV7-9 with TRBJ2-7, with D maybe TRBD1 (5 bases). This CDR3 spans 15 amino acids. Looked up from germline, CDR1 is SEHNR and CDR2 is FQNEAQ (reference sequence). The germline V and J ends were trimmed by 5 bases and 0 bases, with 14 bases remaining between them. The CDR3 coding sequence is TGTGCCAGCAGCCCTACAGGAGTGAGCTCCTACGAGCAGTACTTC. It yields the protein CASSPTGVSSYEQYF.

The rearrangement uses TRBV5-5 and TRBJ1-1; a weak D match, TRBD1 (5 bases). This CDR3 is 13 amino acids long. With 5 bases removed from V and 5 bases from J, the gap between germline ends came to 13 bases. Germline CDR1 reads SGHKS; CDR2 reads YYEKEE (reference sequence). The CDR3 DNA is TGTGCCAGCAGTGGGTCGGGGGGTACTGAAGCTTTCTTT. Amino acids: CASSGSGGTEAFF.

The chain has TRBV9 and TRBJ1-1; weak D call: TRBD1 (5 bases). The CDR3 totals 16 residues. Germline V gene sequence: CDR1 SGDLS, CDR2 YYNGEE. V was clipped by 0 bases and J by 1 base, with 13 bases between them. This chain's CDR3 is CASSVEGSPPNTEAFF. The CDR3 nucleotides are TGTGCCAGCAGCGTAGAGGGGTCACCTCCGAACACTGAAGCTTTCTTT. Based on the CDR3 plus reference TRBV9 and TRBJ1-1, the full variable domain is DSGVTQTPKHLITATGQRVTLRCSPRSGDLSVYWYQQSLDQGLQFLIQYYNGEERAKGNILERFSAQQFPDLHSELNLSSLELGDSALYFCASSVEGSPPNTEAFFGQGTRLTVV.

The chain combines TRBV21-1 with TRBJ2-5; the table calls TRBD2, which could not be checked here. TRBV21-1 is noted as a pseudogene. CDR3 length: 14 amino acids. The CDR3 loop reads CASSKAGGPETQYF. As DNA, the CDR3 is TGTGCCAGCAGCAAGGCGGGGGGGCCAGAGACCCAGTACTTC.

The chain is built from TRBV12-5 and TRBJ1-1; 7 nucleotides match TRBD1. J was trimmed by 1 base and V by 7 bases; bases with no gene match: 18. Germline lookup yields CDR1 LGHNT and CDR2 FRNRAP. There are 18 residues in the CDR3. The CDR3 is CASAVRRGGDGRNTEAFF. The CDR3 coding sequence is TGTGCTAGTGCCGTGAGAAGAGGGGGCGATGGTAGGAACACTGAAGCTTTCTTT.

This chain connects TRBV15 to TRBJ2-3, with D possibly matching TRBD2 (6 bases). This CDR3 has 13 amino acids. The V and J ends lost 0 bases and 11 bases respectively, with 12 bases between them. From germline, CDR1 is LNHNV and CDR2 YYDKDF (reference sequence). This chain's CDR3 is CATSRDDGRGQYF. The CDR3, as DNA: TGTGCCACCAGCAGAGATGATGGGCGGGGGCAGTATTTT.

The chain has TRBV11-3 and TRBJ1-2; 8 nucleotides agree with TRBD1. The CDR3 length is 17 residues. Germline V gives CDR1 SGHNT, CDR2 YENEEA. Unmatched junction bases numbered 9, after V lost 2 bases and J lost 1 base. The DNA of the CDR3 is TGTGCCAGCAGCTTAACCCGGACAGGGAACCTTAACTATGGCTACACCTTC. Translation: CASSLTRTGNLNYGYTF. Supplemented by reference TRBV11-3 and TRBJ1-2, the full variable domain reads EAGVVQSPRYKIIEKKQPVAFWCNPISGHNTLYWYLQNLGQGPELLIRYENEEAVDDSQLPKDRFSAERLKGVDSTLKIQPAELGDSAVYLCASSLTRTGNLNYGYTFGSGTRLTVV.

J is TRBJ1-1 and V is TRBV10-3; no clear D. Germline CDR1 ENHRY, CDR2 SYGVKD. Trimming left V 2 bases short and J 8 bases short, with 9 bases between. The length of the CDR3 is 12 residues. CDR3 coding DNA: TGTGCCATCAGTGAGGAGGGCGGGGAAGCTTTCTTT. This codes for CAISEEGGEAFF.

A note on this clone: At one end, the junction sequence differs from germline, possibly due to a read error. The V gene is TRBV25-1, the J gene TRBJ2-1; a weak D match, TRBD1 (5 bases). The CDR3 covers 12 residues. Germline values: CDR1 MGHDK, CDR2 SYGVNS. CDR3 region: CASLTPDKEQFF. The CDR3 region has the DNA TGTGCCAGCCTGACCCCGGACAAGGAGCAGTTCTTC.

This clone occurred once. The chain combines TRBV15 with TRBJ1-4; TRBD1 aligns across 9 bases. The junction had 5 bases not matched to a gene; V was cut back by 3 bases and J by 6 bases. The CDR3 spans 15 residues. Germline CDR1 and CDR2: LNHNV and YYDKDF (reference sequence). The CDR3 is CATSRQTGGDEKLFF. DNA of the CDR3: TGTGCCACCAGCAGGCAGACAGGGGGGGATGAAAAACTGTTTTTT.

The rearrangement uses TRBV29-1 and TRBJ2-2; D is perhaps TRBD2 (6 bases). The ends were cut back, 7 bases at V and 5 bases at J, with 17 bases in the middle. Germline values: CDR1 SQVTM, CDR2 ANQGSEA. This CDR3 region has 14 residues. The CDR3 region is CSAEGDPSTGELFF. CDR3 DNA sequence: TGCAGCGCGGAGGGAGATCCTAGTACCGGGGAGCTGTTTTTT.

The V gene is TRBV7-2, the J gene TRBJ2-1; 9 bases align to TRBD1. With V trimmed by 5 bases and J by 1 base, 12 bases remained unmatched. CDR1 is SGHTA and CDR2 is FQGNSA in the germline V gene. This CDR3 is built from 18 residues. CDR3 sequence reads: CASSPQDRGAISYNEQFF. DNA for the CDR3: TGTGCCAGCAGCCCCCAGGACAGGGGAGCGATTTCCTACAATGAGCAGTTCTTC.

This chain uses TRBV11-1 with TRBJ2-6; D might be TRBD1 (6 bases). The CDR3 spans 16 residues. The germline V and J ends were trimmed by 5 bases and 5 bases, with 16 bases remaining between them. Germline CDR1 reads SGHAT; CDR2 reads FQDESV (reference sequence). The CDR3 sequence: CASSQPGQQWANVLTF. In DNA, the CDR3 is TGTGCCAGCAGCCAACCCGGACAGCAGTGGGCCAACGTCCTGACTTTC.

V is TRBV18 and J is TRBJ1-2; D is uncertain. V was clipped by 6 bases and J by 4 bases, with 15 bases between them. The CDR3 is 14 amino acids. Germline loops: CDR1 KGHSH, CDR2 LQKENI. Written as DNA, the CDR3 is TGTGCCAGCTCCCCCGGGAGTCAGCTCTATGGCTACACCTTC. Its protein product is CASSPGSQLYGYTF.

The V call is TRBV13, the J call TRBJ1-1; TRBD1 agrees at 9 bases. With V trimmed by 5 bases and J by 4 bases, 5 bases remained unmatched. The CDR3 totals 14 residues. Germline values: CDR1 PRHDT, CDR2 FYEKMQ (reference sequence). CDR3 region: CASSGDREATEAFF. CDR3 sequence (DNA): TGTGCCAGCAGCGGGGACAGGGAGGCCACTGAAGCTTTCTTT. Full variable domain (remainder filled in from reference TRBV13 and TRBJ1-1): AAGVIQSPRHLIKEKRETATLKCYPIPRHDTVYWYQQGPGQDPQFLISFYEKMQSDKGSIPDRFSAQQFSDYHSELNMSSLELGDSALYFCASSGDREATEAFFGQGTRLTVV.

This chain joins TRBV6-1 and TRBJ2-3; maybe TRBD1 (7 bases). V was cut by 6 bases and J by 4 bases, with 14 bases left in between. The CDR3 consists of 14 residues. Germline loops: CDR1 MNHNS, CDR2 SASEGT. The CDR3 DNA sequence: TGTGCCAGCAGGAACAGGGGAGGTCCAGATACGCAGTATTTT. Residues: CASRNRGGPDTQYF.

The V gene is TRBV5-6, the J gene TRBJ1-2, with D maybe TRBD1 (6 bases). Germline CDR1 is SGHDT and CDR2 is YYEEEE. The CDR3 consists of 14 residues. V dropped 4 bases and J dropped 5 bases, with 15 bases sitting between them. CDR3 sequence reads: CASSGQGHPYGYTF. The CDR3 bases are TGTGCCAGCAGCGGGCAGGGACACCCATATGGCTACACCTTC. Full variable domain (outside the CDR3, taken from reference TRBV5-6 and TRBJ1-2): DAGVTQSPTHLIKTRGQQVTLRCSPKSGHDTVSWYQQALGQGPQFIFQYYEEEERQRGNFPDRFSGHQFPNYSSELNVNALLLGDSALYLCASSGQGHPYGYTFGSGTRLTVV.

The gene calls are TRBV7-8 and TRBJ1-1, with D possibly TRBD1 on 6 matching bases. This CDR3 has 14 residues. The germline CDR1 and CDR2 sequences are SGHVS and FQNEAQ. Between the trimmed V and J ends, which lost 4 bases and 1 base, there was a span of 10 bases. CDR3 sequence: CASSSGQWNTEAFF. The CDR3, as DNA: TGTGCCAGCAGCTCCGGACAGTGGAACACTGAAGCTTTCTTT.

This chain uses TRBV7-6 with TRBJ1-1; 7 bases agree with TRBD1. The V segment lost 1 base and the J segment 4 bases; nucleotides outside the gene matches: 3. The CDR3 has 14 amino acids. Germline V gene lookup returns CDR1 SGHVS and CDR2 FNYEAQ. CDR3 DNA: TGTGCCAGCAGCTTAGGACAGGGAAGCACTGAAGCTTTCTTT. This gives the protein CASSLGQGSTEAFF.

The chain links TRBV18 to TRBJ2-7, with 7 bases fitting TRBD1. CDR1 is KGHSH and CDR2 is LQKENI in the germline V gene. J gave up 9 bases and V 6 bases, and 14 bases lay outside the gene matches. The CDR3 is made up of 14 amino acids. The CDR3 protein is CASSSQGEIVRQYF. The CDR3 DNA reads TGTGCCAGCTCGTCGCAGGGGGAAATTGTGCGGCAGTACTTC. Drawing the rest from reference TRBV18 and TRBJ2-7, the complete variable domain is NAGVMQNPRHLVRRRGQEARLRCSPMKGHSHVYWYRQLPEEGLKFMVYLQKENIIDESGMPKERFSAEFPKEGPSILRIQQVVRGDSAAYFCASSSQGEIVRQYFGPGTRLTVT.

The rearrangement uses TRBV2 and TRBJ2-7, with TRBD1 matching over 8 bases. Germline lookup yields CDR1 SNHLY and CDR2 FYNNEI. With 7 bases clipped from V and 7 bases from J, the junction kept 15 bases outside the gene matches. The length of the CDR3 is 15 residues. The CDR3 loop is CASTLDRALLREQYF. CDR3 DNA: TGTGCCAGCACCCTGGACAGGGCCTTACTCCGGGAGCAGTACTTC.